Listed here is a single TCR beta chain. The source of the sample is a study of blood T cell repertoires in COVID-19. Across the study: COVID-19 samples collected from the United States, Italy and Spain covered acute and convalescent phases. T cells, B-cell-depleted T cells, or PBMCs provided the cDNA or gDNA that served as material.

In germline, CDR1 is MDHEN, CDR2 SYDVKM. The CDR3 is 14 residues long. Trimming took off 2 bases at V and 6 bases at J, with 13 bases between the two ends. Authors' data handling: Amplified reference gene primers provided the basis for estimating nucleated cell counts. TCRdb's table, derived via immunoSEQ multiplex PCR, lists solely in-frame clones and lacks some. For V, J and clone size, that table is used; D and trimming come from the DNA. The repertoire holds approximately 300,000 clones, with 90% as singletons. Individuals drawn from around 24 US areas were about 18 to 100 years old. This clonotype was obtained from a woman younger than 30 with acute COVID-19. The genes are TRBV28 and TRBJ1-1, with D perhaps matching TRBD1 (5 bases). Sequencing was performed on PBMCs or T cells enriched from blood (not recorded which). The CDR3 spells CASSLGQGGAEAFF. CDR3 in DNA: TGTGCCAGCAGTTTAGGGCAGGGTGGCGCTGAAGCTTTCTTT.